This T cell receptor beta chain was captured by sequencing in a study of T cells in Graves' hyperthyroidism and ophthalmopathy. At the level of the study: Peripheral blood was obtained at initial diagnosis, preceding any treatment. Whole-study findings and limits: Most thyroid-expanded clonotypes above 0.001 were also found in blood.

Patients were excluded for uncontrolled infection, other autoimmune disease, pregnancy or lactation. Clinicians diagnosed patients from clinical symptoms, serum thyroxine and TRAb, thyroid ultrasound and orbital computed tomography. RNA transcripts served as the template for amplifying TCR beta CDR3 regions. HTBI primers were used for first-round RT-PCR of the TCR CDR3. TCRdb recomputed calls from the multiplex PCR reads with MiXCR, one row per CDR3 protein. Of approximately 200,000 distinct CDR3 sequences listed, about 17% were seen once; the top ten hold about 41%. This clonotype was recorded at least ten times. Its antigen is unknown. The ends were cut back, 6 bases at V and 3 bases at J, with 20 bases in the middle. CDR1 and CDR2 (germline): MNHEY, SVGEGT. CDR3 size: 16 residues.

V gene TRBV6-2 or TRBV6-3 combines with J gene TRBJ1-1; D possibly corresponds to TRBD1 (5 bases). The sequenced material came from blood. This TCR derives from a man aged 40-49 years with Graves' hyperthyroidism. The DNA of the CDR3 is TGTGCCAGCAGACCCGGTTTTGGGGGACGGTACACTGAAGCTTTCTTT. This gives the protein CASRPGFGGRYTEAFF.